This T cell receptor beta chain was sequenced during a study of blood T cell repertoires in COVID-19. Study at large: Italy, Spain and the United States were the sources of the convalescent and acute COVID-19 samples. T cells, B-cell-depleted T cells, or PBMCs supplied cDNA or gDNA.

V shed 5 bases and J shed 0 bases, with 13 bases lying between them. Germline loops: CDR1 SGHVS, CDR2 FNYEAQ. The CDR3 sequence is 15 residues long. As processed by the authors: Estimated nucleated cell counts came from reference gene primer amplification. Clones were read by immunoSEQ multiplex PCR, and TCRdb kept only the in-frame ones, dropping some. The V and J calls and clone size come from that table; D and trimming were worked out from the DNA. The sample carries around 290,000 clones, 88% recorded once. Donors were grouped by their self-reported clinical history. This sequence was found in a woman aged 30 to 39 who had recovered from COVID-19. The chain joins TRBV7-6 to TRBJ1-1; D remains unclear. Input material: PBMCs or T cells enriched from blood (not recorded which). For the CDR3, the DNA is TGTGCCAGCAGCGGGAGCGGACGAATGAACACTGAAGCTTTCTTT. As protein: CASSGSGRMNTEAFF.